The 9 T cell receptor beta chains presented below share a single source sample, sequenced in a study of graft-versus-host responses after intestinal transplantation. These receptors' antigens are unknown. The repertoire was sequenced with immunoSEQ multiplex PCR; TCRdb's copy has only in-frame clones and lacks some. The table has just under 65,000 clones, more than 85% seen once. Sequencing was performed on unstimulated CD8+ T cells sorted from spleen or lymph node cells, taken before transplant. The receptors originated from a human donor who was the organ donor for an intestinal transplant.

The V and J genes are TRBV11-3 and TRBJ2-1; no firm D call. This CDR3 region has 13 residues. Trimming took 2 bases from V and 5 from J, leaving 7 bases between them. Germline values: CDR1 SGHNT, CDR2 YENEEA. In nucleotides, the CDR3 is TGTGCCAGCAGCTTACGCAGGAACAATGAGCAGTTCTTC. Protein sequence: CASSLRRNNEQFF.

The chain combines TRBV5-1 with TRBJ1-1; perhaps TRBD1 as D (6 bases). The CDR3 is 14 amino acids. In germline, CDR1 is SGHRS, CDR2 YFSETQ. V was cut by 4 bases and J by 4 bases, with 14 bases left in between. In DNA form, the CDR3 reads TGCGCCAGCAGCATAGGACAGAGCCTCACTGAAGCTTTCTTT. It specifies CASSIGQSLTEAFF.

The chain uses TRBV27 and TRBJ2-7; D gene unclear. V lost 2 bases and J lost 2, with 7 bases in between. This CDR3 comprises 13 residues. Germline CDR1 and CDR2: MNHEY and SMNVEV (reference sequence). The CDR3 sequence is CASSLASPYEQYF. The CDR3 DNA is TGTGCCAGCAGTTTAGCGAGCCCCTACGAGCAGTACTTC.

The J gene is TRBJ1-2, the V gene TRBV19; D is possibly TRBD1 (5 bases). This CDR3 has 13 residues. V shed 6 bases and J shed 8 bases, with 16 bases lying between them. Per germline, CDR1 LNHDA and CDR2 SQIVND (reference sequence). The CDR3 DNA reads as TGTGCCAGTAGCCCCGCCAGGGTAGAGGGCTACACCTTC. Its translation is CASSPARVEGYTF.

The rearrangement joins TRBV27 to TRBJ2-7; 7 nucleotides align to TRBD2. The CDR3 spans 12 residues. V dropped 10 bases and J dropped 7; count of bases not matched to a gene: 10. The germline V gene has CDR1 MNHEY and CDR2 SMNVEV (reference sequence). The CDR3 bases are TGTGCCACCTCAGCGGGGTTAAGGGAGCAGTACTTC. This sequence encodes CATSAGLREQYF.

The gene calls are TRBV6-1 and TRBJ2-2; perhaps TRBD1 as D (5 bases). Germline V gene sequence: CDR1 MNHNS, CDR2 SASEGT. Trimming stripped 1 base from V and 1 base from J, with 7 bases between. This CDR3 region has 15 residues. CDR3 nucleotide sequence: TGTGCCAGCAGTGAAGGAACAGGGAACACCGGGGAGCTGTTTTTT. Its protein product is CASSEGTGNTGELFF.

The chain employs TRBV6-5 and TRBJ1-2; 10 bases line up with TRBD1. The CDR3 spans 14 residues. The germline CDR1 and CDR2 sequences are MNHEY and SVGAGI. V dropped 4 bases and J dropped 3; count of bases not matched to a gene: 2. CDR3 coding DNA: TGTGCCAGCAGTTGGACAGGGGGAGACTATGGCTACACCTTC. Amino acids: CASSWTGGDYGYTF.

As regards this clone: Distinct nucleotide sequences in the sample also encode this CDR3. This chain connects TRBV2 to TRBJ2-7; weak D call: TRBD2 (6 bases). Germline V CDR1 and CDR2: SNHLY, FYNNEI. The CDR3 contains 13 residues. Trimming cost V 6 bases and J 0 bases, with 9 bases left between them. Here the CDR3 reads CASRGGTSYEQYF. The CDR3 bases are TGTGCCAGCAGGGGAGGTACCTCCTACGAGCAGTACTTC.

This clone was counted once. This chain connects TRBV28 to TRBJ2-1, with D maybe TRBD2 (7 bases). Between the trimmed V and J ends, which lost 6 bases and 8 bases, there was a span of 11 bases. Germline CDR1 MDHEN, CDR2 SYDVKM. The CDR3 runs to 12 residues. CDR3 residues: CASRGGQDEQFF. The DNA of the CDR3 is TGTGCCAGCAGGGGGGGGCAGGATGAGCAGTTCTTC. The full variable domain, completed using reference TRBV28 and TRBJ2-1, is DVKVTQSSRYLVKRTGEKVFLECVQDMDHENMFWYRQDPGLGLRLIYFSYDVKMKEKGDIPEGYSVSREKKERFSLILESASTNQTSMYLCASRGGQDEQFFGPGTRLTVL.